The entry below gives a single T cell receptor (beta chain) sequence along with its context. No antigen is known for it. PCR employed 60 Vbeta and 13 Jbeta primers. Libraries were prepared by immunoSEQ multiplex PCR; TCRdb keeps only in-frame clonotypes and omits some of them. The table has about 200,000 clones, 79% seen once. The record originates from a study of cytomegalovirus exposure and HLA in healthy donors. Findings and caveats of the study: From TCR beta sequences, most subjects' HLA-A and HLA-B alleles were reportedly predicted accurately.

The TCR was taken from a male donor in good health and CMV-seropositive. Sequencing was done on a sample of PBMCs.

CDR3: CASSVGTGSNYGYTF. In nucleotides, the CDR3 is TGTGCCAGCAGCGTAGGGACAGGGTCTAACTATGGCTACACCTTC. This rearrangement joins TRBV9 to TRBJ1-2, with 8 nucleotides matching TRBD1. The CDR3 is 15 amino acids. Germline V gene lookup returns CDR1 SGDLS and CDR2 YYNGEE. The trim removed 0 bases at V and 0 bases at J, leaving 1 base unmatched.